This T cell receptor beta chain comes out of a study of T-cell memory formation after mild COVID-19. Turning to the study itself: Most TCR clusters belonged to a single donor. Findings and caveats of the study: Memory from before infection featured some responding clones, which suggests cross-reactive memory joined.

Trimming left V 1 base short and J 1 base short, with 5 bases between. Germline V lookup: CDR1 LGHDT, CDR2 YNNKEL (reference sequence). The CDR3 has 14 residues. TCRdb passed the 5' RACE reads through MiXCR, listing each CDR3 protein once. The data show approximately 180,000 distinct CDR3 sequences, with 16% seen just once and roughly 1.9% held by the top ten. As regards this clonotype: What it binds is not known.

This clonotype was obtained from an adult woman who had mild COVID-19 (a few samples of this study predate the infection). Cell type and time point are not known. The V call is TRBV3-1, the J call TRBJ1-5; D is uncertain. Material: PBMCs or a T cell subset sorted from them (not recorded which). The CDR3 is CASSQGWSNQPQHF. CDR3 nucleotides: TGTGCCAGCAGCCAAGGATGGAGCAATCAGCCCCAGCATTTT. Combining the CDR3 with reference TRBV3-1 and TRBJ1-5 gives the whole variable domain DTAVSQTPKYLVTQMGNDKSIKCEQNLGHDTMYWYKQDSKKFLKIMFSYNNKELIINETVPNRFSPKSPDKAHLNLHINSLELGDSAVYFCASSQGWSNQPQHFGDGTRLSIL.